This T cell receptor beta chain was found in a study of T cell repertoires in cytomegalovirus infection. Overall study: It can be stated that public TCR beta signatures indicated CMV infection as well as a matching HLA type. Study results and limitations: HLA-C-restricted, CMV-specific TCR beta clonotypes were dominant ex vivo. Based on cumulative public TCR beta family frequency, carriers of CMV plus the relevant HLA were identified.

In TCRdb, the reads were re-called with MiXCR into one record per CDR3 protein. The table lists nearly 550,000 distinct CDR3 sequences, approximately 15% of them singletons. Many counts were recorded for this clonotype. Its matching antigen is unknown. This CDR3 is 16 amino acids long. V was trimmed by 1 base and J by 7 bases, leaving 17 bases between them. The germline V gene encodes CDR1 WSHSY and CDR2 SAAADI. This clonotype was obtained from a human donor in good health (CMV status not recorded). Some clones in this sample may be carry-over from other donors' samples. Sequencing used CD8+ T cells from PBMCs. The chain combines TRBV10-2 with TRBJ2-1; D ambiguous. The CDR3 DNA follows: TGCGCCAGCAGTGAGTGGAAGATAGGGCGACAAAATGAGCAGTTCTTC. Its protein product is CASSEWKIGRQNEQFF.